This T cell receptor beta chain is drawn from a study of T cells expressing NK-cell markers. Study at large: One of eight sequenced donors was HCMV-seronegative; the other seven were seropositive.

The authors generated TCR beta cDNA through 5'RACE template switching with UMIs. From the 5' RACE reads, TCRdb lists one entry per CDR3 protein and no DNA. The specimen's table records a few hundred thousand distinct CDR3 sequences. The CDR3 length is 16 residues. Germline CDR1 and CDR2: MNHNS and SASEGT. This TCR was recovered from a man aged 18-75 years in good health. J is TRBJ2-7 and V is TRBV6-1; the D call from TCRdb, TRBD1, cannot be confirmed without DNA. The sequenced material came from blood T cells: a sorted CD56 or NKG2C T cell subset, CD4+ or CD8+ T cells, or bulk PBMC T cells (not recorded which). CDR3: CASSEARTGGSYEQYF.